The present entry profiles one T cell receptor (beta chain) with its context. The data originate from a study of T cell changes during pregnancy in multiple sclerosis. The data were produced by immunoSEQ multiplex PCR, yet TCRdb's version contains in-frame clones alone and is incomplete. Seen here are under 70,000 clones, 75% to 95% observed once, and the top ten hold 2.2%. This specimen was peripheral blood, taken in the third trimester of pregnancy. The origin of this receptor is a female donor in good health, enrolled as a control in a pregnancy study.

The CDR3 coding sequence is TGTGCAAGTCCCATCTCCCCGGGGGGCGACACTGAAGCTTTCTTT. Translation gives CASPISPGGDTEAFF. V gene TRBV12-2 combines with J gene TRBJ1-1. TRBV12-2 is a recognized pseudogene. The CDR3 spans 15 residues.